The clone carrying this T cell receptor (beta chain) was seen many times. The target antigen is unknown. The data belong to a study of T cell repertoires in cytomegalovirus infection. Germline trimming cut 5 bases from V and 8 bases from J; bases unmatched to any gene: 9. This CDR3 has 14 residues. Germline CDR1 is SGHVS and CDR2 is FNYEAQ. General study findings and limits: Ex vivo, HLA-C-restricted CMV-specific TCR beta clonotypes prevailed over the rest of the response. Cumulative frequency of public TCR beta families picked out carriers of CMV plus the relevant HLA.

One entry per CDR3 protein results from TCRdb running MiXCR on the reads. The sample holds some 300,000 distinct CDR3 sequences; roughly 13% are singletons and the top ten take around 8.8%. The sample comprised PBMCs. This receptor was identified in a human donor in good health (CMV status not recorded). Some clones in this sample may be carry-over from other donors' samples. The V gene is TRBV7-6, the J gene TRBJ1-2; 9 bases match TRBD1. Here the CDR3 DNA reads TGTGCCAGCAGCCAGGGACAGGGCCTTGGGGGCTACACCTTC. It codes for CASSQGQGLGGYTF.